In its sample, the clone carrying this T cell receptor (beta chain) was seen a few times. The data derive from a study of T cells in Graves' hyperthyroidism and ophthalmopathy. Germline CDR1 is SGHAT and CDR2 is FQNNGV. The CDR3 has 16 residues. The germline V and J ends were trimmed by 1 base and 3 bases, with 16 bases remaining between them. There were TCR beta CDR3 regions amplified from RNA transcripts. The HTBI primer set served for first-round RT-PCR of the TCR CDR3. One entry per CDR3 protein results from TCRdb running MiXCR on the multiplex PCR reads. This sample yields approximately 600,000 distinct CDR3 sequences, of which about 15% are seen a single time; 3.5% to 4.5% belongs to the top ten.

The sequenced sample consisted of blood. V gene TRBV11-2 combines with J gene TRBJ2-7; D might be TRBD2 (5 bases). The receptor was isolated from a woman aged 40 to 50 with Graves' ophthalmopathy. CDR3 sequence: CASSLGGPRRGYEQYF. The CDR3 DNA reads TGTGCCAGCAGCTTAGGGGGTCCTCGCCGGGGCTACGAGCAGTACTTC. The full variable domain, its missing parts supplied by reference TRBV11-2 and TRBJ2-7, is EAGVAQSPRYKIIEKRQSVAFWCNPISGHATLYWYQQILGQGPKLLIQFQNNGVVDDSQLPKDRFSAERLKGVDSTLKIQPAKLEDSAVYLCASSLGGPRRGYEQYFGPGTRLTVT.